This is a list of T cell receptor beta chains from one sample in a study of blood T cell repertoires in COVID-19. This table comes from immunoSEQ multiplex PCR, and its TCRdb copy is limited to in-frame clones, with some not included. The table includes 150,000 to 200,000 clones, roughly 80% detected once. Sequencing was performed on peripheral blood. All receptors come from a man between 60 and 75 years old with acute or convalescent COVID-19. Both conserved end residues are part of each CDR3. A D gene is named only where the DNA matches it firmly. The size field is filled for only some rows; it gives once, few, many or a size class.

V	size	D	J	CDR3	DNA
TRBV18	NA	TRBD1	TRBJ2-2	CASSPRDRGITGELFF	TGTGCCAGCTCACCACGGGACAGGGGAATAACCGGGGAGCTGTTTTTT
TRBV20-1	NA	TRBD2	TRBJ2-7	CSASSGGASYEQYF	TGCAGTGCTAGTTCCGGGGGGGCATCCTACGAGCAGTACTTC
TRBV6-5	NA	NA	TRBJ1-2	CATRKPGYGYTF	TGTGCCACCCGGAAACCAGGCTATGGCTACACCTTC
TRBV5-6	NA	NA	TRBJ1-3	CASSLRGEGDTIYF	TGTGCCAGCAGCTTGAGGGGTGAAGGGGACACCATATATTTT
TRBV12-5	NA	NA	TRBJ1-5	CASGHDRNNQPQHF	TGTGCTAGTGGTCATGACAGGAACAATCAGCCCCAGCATTTT
TRBV3-1/TRBV3-2	NA	NA	TRBJ1-1	CASSHSMTEAFF	TGTGCCAGCAGCCACTCTATGACTGAAGCTTTCTTT
TRBV5-1	many	NA	TRBJ2-2	CASSLVGAETGELFF	TGCGCCAGCAGCTTGGTGGGGGCGGAGACCGGGGAGCTGTTTTTT
TRBV9	NA	NA	TRBJ1-2	CASSASGVRGYTF	TGTGCCAGCAGCGCCTCAGGGGTAAGAGGCTACACCTTC
TRBV7-9	NA	TRBD1	TRBJ2-5	CASSLGAGGKETQYF	TGTGCCAGCAGCTTAGGGGCAGGGGGAAAAGAGACCCAGTACTTC
TRBV18	NA	NA	TRBJ1-2	CASSPRDNDGYTF	TGTGCCAGCTCACCCCGGGACAATGATGGCTACACCTTC
TRBV12-3/TRBV12-4	NA	NA	TRBJ2-7	CASSSGPPQYF	TGTGCCAGCAGTTCTGGGCCCCCCCAGTACTTC
TRBV20-1	NA	NA	TRBJ1-2	CSAPDNYGYTF	TGCAGTGCTCCAGATAACTATGGCTACACCTTC
TRBV30	NA	NA	TRBJ2-7	CAWNTGSTYEQYF	TGTGCCTGGAACACCGGGTCCACCTACGAGCAGTACTTC
TRBV5-1	few	TRBD1	TRBJ1-1	CASSLDPGGSGTEAFF	TGCGCCAGCAGCTTAGACCCAGGGGGATCGGGCACTGAAGCTTTCTTT
TRBV7-3	NA	TRBD1	TRBJ1-4	CASSLGGTGREKLFF	TGTGCCAGCAGCTTAGGCGGGACAGGGAGGGAAAAACTGTTTTTT
TRBV14	once	NA	TRBJ1-2	CASSQSGAGGYTF	TGTGCCAGCAGCCAATCTGGAGCCGGAGGCTACACCTTC
TRBV19	NA	TRBD1	TRBJ1-2	CATHSRDSGLYGYTF	TGTGCCACACACTCACGGGACAGTGGACTCTATGGCTACACCTTC
TRBV25-1	NA	TRBD2	TRBJ2-1	CASSEWGGSYNEQFF	TGTGCCAGCAGTGAGTGGGGGGGCTCCTACAATGAGCAGTTCTTC
TRBV5-1	once	TRBD1	TRBJ1-2	CASRWTGGNYGYTF	TGCGCCAGCAGATGGACAGGGGGGAACTATGGCTACACCTTC
TRBV14	few	NA	TRBJ2-7	CASSPRGYVQYF	TGTGCCAGCAGCCCTAGGGGGTACGTGCAGTACTTC
TRBV5-5	NA	NA	TRBJ1-1	CASSSWGGDTEAFF	TGTGCCAGCAGCTCGTGGGGGGGCGATACTGAAGCTTTCTTT
TRBV27	once	NA	TRBJ2-2	CASRGGDSNTGELFF	TGTGCCAGCAGAGGGGGGGACTCGAACACCGGGGAGCTGTTTTTT
TRBV9	NA	NA	TRBJ2-1	CASSVVRTASSYNEQFF	TGTGCCAGCAGCGTAGTAAGGACAGCTAGCTCCTACAATGAGCAGTTCTTC
TRBV7-2	NA	NA	TRBJ1-2	CASSSEKSYGYTF	TGTGCCAGCAGCTCGGAGAAGTCCTATGGCTACACCTTC
TRBV6-6	NA	NA	TRBJ1-2	CASSQNYGYTF	TGTGCCAGCAGCCAAAACTATGGCTACACCTTC
TRBV5-1	once	NA	TRBJ1-2	CASSYLGRGYTF	TGCGCCAGCAGCTACCTGGGGCGAGGCTACACCTTC
TRBV19	NA	NA	TRBJ1-2	CASSISAGEGYTF	TGTGCCAGTAGTATAAGTGCAGGGGAGGGCTACACCTTC
TRBV9	NA	TRBD1	TRBJ2-2	CASSVQDRGRAGELFF	TGTGCCAGCAGCGTACAGGACAGGGGGCGGGCCGGGGAGCTGTTTTTT
TRBV5-5	NA	NA	TRBJ2-7	CASSQGLIYEQYF	TGTGCCAGCAGCCAGGGACTTATCTACGAGCAGTACTTC
TRBV9	NA	NA	TRBJ2-3	CASSVNNRAPDTQYF	TGTGCCAGCAGCGTAAATAACAGGGCCCCAGATACGCAGTATTTT
TRBV6-2/TRBV6-3	NA	TRBD2	TRBJ2-6	CASSQGGLAGPSSGANVLTF	TGTGCCAGCAGTCAAGGGGGTCTAGCGGGGCCCAGCTCTGGGGCCAACGTCCTGACTTTC
TRBV14	NA	TRBD2	TRBJ2-3	CASSQDQVTSGTSTDTQYF	TGTGCCAGCAGCCAAGATCAGGTGACTAGCGGGACTAGCACAGATACGCAGTATTTT
TRBV3-1/TRBV3-2	NA	NA	TRBJ1-1	CASSQDQMNTEAFF	TGTGCCAGCAGCCAAGACCAGATGAACACTGAAGCTTTCTTT
TRBV19	NA	TRBD1	TRBJ1-1	CASSMTGNMNTEAFF	TGTGCCAGTAGTATGACAGGGAACATGAACACTGAAGCTTTCTTT